The clone carrying this T cell receptor (beta chain) was counted between two and nine times. The antigen is unknown. Blood genomic DNA input for TRB amplification was about 240-550 ng. The sample is drawn from a study of T and B cells in COVID-19 patients. Broader study findings: At recovery TRB diversity and richness exceeded healthy donors, after highly clonal active COVID-19 repertoires.

The CDR3 length is 14 residues. With 6 bases clipped from V and 7 bases from J, the junction kept 8 bases outside the gene matches. TRB rearrangements were amplified by multiplex PCR with BIOMED2 TRB-A/B primers. TCRdb called the multiplex PCR reads again in MiXCR, with one record for every CDR3 protein. The table has 20,000 to 30,000 distinct CDR3 sequences, around a third seen once. This TCR was sampled from a human donor who had recovered from COVID-19. Sequencing was done on a sample of blood. The rearrangement uses TRBV12-3 or TRBV12-4 and TRBJ2-1; 8 bases align to TRBD2. CDR3 protein: CASSPGTRRNEQFF. CDR3 bases: TGTGCCAGCAGCCCCGGGACTAGGCGGAATGAGCAGTTCTTC.